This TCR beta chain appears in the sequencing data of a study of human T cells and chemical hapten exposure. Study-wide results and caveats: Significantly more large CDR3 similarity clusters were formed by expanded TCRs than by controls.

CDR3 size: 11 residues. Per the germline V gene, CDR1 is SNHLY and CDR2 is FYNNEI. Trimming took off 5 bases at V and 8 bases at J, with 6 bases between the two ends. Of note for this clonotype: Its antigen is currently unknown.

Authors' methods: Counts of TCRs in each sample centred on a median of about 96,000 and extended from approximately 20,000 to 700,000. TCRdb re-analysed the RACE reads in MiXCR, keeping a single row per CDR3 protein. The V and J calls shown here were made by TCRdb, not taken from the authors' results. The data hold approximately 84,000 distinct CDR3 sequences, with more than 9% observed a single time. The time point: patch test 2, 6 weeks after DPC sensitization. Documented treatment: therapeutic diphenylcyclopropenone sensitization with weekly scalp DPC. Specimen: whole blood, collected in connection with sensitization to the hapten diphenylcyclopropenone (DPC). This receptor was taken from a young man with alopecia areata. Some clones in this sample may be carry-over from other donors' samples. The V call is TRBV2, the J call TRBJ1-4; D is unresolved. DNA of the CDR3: TGTGCCAGCAGTTATGCCGAAAAACTGTTTTTT. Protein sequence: CASSYAEKLFF.